The present T cell receptor beta chain was sequenced within a study of breast tumors, draining lymph nodes, adjacent tissues listed by TCRdb under 2016. For the wider study: Breast cancer patients provided tumor, adjacent nontumor tissue and axillary lymph nodes, and the study compared the TCR beta repertoires across these three sources. In human breast cancer, the study set out to evaluate how tumor, surrounding tissue and draining lymph node repertoires relate to one another and whether T cells may move between these sites. The paper as a whole reports these results and caveats: The similarity between tumor and nontumor tissue repertoires was significantly greater in luminal-like breast cancer than in basal-like breast cancer. A scenario in which most tumor T cells derive from the lymph node and then expand within tumor tissue was judged to be consistent with the data. The conclusion that tumor T cells originate in lymph nodes was presented as consistent with a hypothesis rather than as directly demonstrated. T-cell repertoire diversity in tumors was found to be lower than in lymph nodes but higher than in nontumor tissue, and preferential V and J gene usage was observed.

Sequencer: Illumina HiSeq 2000. TCR beta chain libraries were generated through multiplex PCR amplification. The amplified TCR beta chain products were analyzed by high-throughput sequencing. The public reads were run again by TCRdb, first through fastp at Q25 and then through MiXCR, and only productive beta chains were kept. Rows with one shared CDR3 protein collapse into an entry with the most common genes and DNA. This sample comprises 150,000 to 200,000 distinct CDR3 sequences, approximately 33% of them detected only once. Together, the top ten hold 4.3% of the sample. Lymph node samples came from the axillary draining lymph nodes of breast cancer patients. Compared with the rest of its sample, this clonotype is medium-sized (0.01 to 0.1%). The clone's antigen remains unknown. One base away there is no much larger clone; base qualities are not given. The sequence derives from a female donor with breast cancer. Some clones in this sample may be carry-over from other donors' samples. Source material: axillary lymph node tissue.

The CDR3 sequence is CASSSSVGEDTQYF. The nucleotides are TGTGCCAGCAGCTCCTCCGTGGGTGAAGATACGCAGTATTTT. The sequence joins TRBV7-9 to TRBJ2-3; no D gene call is confident. From the cysteine through the phenylalanine, the CDR3 covers 14 amino acids. Here the CDR3 DNA is all that survives: 42 bases in frame from base 1. CDR1 and CDR2 are drawn from the germline V gene (reference sequence): SEHNR, FQNEAQ. V gives up 4 bases and J gives up 5 bases, and the segment between their germline ends measures 13 bases.